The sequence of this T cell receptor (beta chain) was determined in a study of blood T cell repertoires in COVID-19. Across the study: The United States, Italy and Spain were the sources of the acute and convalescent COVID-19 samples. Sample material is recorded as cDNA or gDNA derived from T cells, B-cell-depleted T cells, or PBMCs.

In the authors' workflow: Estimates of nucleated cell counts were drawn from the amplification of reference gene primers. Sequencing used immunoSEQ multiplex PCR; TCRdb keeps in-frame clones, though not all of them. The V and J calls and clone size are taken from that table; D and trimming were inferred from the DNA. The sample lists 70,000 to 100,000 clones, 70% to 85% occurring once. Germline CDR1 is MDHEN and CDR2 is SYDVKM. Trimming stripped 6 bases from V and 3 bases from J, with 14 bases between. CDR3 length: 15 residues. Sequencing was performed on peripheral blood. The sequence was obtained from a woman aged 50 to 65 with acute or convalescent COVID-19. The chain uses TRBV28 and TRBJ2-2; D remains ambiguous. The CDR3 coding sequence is TGTGCCAGCAGCTCCGTGCAGTTATACACCGGGGAGCTGTTTTTT. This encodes CASSSVQLYTGELFF. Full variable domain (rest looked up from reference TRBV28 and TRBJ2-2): DVKVTQSSRYLVKRTGEKVFLECVQDMDHENMFWYRQDPGLGLRLIYFSYDVKMKEKGDIPEGYSVSREKKERFSLILESASTNQTSMYLCASSSVQLYTGELFFGEGSRLTVL.